What follows are 10 T cell receptor beta chains derived from one specimen sequenced in a study of blood T cell repertoires in COVID-19. The data were produced by immunoSEQ multiplex PCR, yet TCRdb's version contains in-frame clones alone and is incomplete. The table lists some 280,000 clones, around 90% of them singletons. The sample taken for sequencing was peripheral blood. These receptors were taken from a woman aged 40 to 49 who had recovered from COVID-19.

The chain carries TRBV6-2 or TRBV6-3 and TRBJ2-2; D perhaps matches TRBD2 (5 bases). CDR1 is MNHEY and CDR2 is SVGEGT in the germline V gene. The CDR3 runs to 16 residues. V dropped 7 bases and J dropped 1 base, with 16 bases sitting between them. This chain's CDR3 is CASTPLGLENTGELFF. Here the CDR3 DNA reads TGTGCCAGCACCCCACTCGGACTTGAGAACACCGGGGAGCTGTTTTTT.

The rearrangement links TRBV7-6 to TRBJ1-5, with TRBD1 identical over 8 bases. V gave up 5 bases and J gave up 5 bases; unmatched junction bases: 8. The CDR3 sequence is 15 residues long. Germline V CDR1 and CDR2: SGHVS, FNYEAQ. The CDR3 sequence is CASSPGQGPHQPQHF. The CDR3 DNA reads TGTGCCAGCAGCCCTGGACAGGGCCCCCATCAGCCCCAGCATTTT.

This chain joins TRBV7-9 and TRBJ2-5; 11 nucleotides line up with TRBD2. The CDR3 is made up of 18 amino acids. Per germline, CDR1 SEHNR and CDR2 FQNEAQ (reference sequence). V lost 4 bases to trimming and J lost 5 bases; unmatched junction nucleotides: 15. CDR3 loop: CASSSRSLAGDGRETQYF. For the CDR3, the DNA is TGTGCCAGCAGCTCCCGCTCACTAGCGGGAGACGGTCGGGAGACCCAGTACTTC. Together with reference TRBV7-9 and TRBJ2-5, the CDR3 gives the full variable domain: DTGVSQNPRHKITKRGQNVTFRCDPISEHNRLYWYRQTLGQGPEFLTYFQNEAQLEKSRLLSDRFSAERPKGSFSTLEIQRTEQGDSAMYLCASSSRSLAGDGRETQYFGPGTRLLVL.

The V and J genes are TRBV9 and TRBJ1-2; maybe TRBD1 (5 bases). V shed 4 bases and J shed 2 bases, with 15 bases lying between them. Per the germline V gene, CDR1 is SGDLS and CDR2 is YYNGEE. This CDR3 is 15 amino acids long. The CDR3 spells CASSPGWGGNYGYTF. CDR3 coding DNA: TGTGCCAGCAGCCCCGGGTGGGGGGGGAACTATGGCTACACCTTC.

This chain joins TRBV30 and TRBJ2-1; the D gene is possibly TRBD2 (6 bases). This CDR3 region has 14 residues. V was cut by 4 bases and J by 6 bases, with 16 bases left in between. The germline V gene has CDR1 GTSNPN and CDR2 SVGIG (reference sequence). CDR3 region: CAWNVPEEGNEQFF. For the CDR3, the DNA is TGTGCCTGGAACGTCCCCGAGGAGGGCAATGAGCAGTTCTTC.

The sample holds one count of this clone. This rearrangement joins TRBV3-1 (or the pseudogene TRBV3-2) to TRBJ2-5; D ambiguous. Per germline, CDR1 LGHDT and CDR2 YNNKEL (reference sequence). The V end was cut by 0 bases, the J end by 5 bases, with 4 bases between. This CDR3 spans 12 amino acids. The CDR3 sequence is CASSQDVETQYF. The CDR3 DNA is TGTGCCAGCAGCCAAGACGTGGAGACCCAGTACTTC.

The genes are TRBV4-1 and TRBJ2-6; D may be TRBD1 (6 bases). CDR1 is MGHRA, CDR2 YSYEKL, per germline. The ends were cut back, 0 bases at V and 1 base at J, with 7 bases in the middle. The CDR3 covers 16 residues. The CDR3 sequence is CASSQDRGSGANVLTF. Written as DNA, the CDR3 is TGCGCCAGCAGCCAAGACAGGGGTTCTGGGGCCAACGTCCTGACTTTC.

This clone was counted a few times. The chain couples TRBV3-1 (or the pseudogene TRBV3-2) to TRBJ1-6; 7 bases are shared with TRBD1. CDR3 length equals 18 residues. CDR1 is LGHDT and CDR2 is YNNKEL in the germline V gene (reference sequence). J lost 0 bases, V lost 1 base, and 6 bases had no gene match. The CDR3 DNA sequence: TGTGCCAGCAGCCAAGGGGCGGCAGGGGGCTCCTATAATTCACCCCTCCACTTT. Amino acid sequence: CASSQGAAGGSYNSPLHF.

This clone has just one count. The chain combines TRBV28 with TRBJ2-7; the match to TRBD2 covers 11 bases. Germline CDR1 is MDHEN and CDR2 is SYDVKM. V gave up 5 bases and J gave up 5 bases; unmatched junction bases: 14. This CDR3 contains 17 residues. This CDR3 reads CASSTTGLAEGLHEQYF. In DNA form, the CDR3 reads TGTGCCAGCAGTACTACGGGACTAGCGGAGGGGCTCCACGAGCAGTACTTC.

The chain combines TRBV27 with TRBJ1-2; the match to TRBD1 covers 8 bases. After removal of 1 base from V and 4 bases from J, the junction contained 5 bases not matched to a gene. Germline V lookup: CDR1 MNHEY, CDR2 SMNVEV (reference sequence). This CDR3 is built from 15 residues. CDR3 residues: CASSLLAGGVYGYTF. DNA for the CDR3: TGTGCCAGCAGTTTATTGGCAGGGGGCGTCTATGGCTACACCTTC.